This section outlines one T cell receptor beta chain sequence together with its context. These data originate in a study of blood T cell repertoires in COVID-19. For the study at large: T cells, B-cell-depleted T cells, or PBMCs provided the cDNA or gDNA that served as material.

The V gene's germline CDR1 is MNHEY and CDR2 SVGAGI. V lost 5 bases to trimming and J lost 5 bases; unmatched junction nucleotides: 5. The CDR3 contains 15 residues. In the original processing: How many nucleated cells were present was estimated from reference gene primer amplification. The table came from immunoSEQ multiplex PCR; TCRdb's copy has only in-frame clones and leaves some out. That table furnishes V, J and clone size, whereas the DNA furnished D and trimming. The sample lists some 250,000 clones; approximately 90% were seen once. The V gene is TRBV6-5, the J gene TRBJ2-1; 11 bases align to TRBD2. The receptor was isolated from a man aged 18 to 29 who had recovered from COVID-19. Specimen: PBMCs or T cells enriched from blood (not recorded which). The CDR3 region has the DNA TGTGCCAGCAGTCACCTAGCGGGGGGCCACAATGAGCAGTTCTTC. Its translation: CASSHLAGGHNEQFF.